This passage covers 29 T cell receptor beta chains from one sample sequenced in a study of beta chain features in type 1 diabetes. Whole-study results and caveats: People with Type 1 diabetes carried modestly yet significantly shorter TCRB CDR3s in all four CD4+ subsets.

The entirety of the isolated RNA underwent reverse transcription, so expressed TCRB transcripts were sequenced. Generated by immunoSEQ multiplex PCR, the TCRdb table keeps only in-frame clones and is missing some. In the table there are some 130,000 clones, 9% of which are singletons. Their cognate antigens are unknown. Source material: central memory CD4+ T cells from blood. The receptor source for this set is a man in his thirties or forties with type 1 diabetes.

This clone was seen a handful of times. The genes are TRBV9 and TRBJ2-2; 10 nucleotides match TRBD2. The junction had 2 bases not matched to a gene; V was cut back by 0 bases and J by 0 bases. The CDR3 sequence is 17 residues long. The germline CDR1 and CDR2 sequences are SGDLS and YYNGEE. The CDR3, as DNA: TGTGCCAGCAGCGTAGGGACTAGCGGATCGAACACCGGGGAGCTGTTTTTT. Translating gives CASSVGTSGSNTGELFF.

The V and J genes are TRBV7-9 and TRBJ2-2, with D hard to call. Germline V CDR1 and CDR2: SEHNR, FQNEAQ (reference sequence). The ends were cut back, 10 bases at V and 1 base at J, with 16 bases in the middle. CDR3 size: 15 residues. The CDR3 spells CATPRWRRNTGELFF. As DNA, the CDR3 is TGTGCCACCCCGAGGTGGCGGCGGAACACCGGGGAGCTGTTTTTT.

The gene calls are TRBV9 and TRBJ2-7; D perhaps matches TRBD1 (8 bases). This CDR3 spans 15 amino acids. Looked up from germline, CDR1 is SGDLS and CDR2 is YYNGEE. V shed 0 bases and J shed 1 base, with 11 bases lying between them. This CDR3 reads CASSVEQGGSYEQYF. The CDR3 nucleotides read TGTGCCAGCAGCGTAGAACAGGGGGGGTCCTACGAGCAGTACTTC.

The chain uses TRBV28 and TRBJ2-3, with unresolved D. The CDR3 spans 14 residues. Trimming removed 6 bases at V and 1 base at J, with 11 bases between. Per germline, CDR1 MDHEN and CDR2 SYDVKM. CDR3 in amino acids: CASSPSVGTDTQYF. As DNA, the CDR3 is TGTGCCAGCAGCCCCTCGGTCGGCACAGATACGCAGTATTTT.

The rearrangement joins TRBV6-5 to TRBJ2-5; TRBD2 matches at 7 bases. V was pared by 5 bases and J by 4 bases, with 4 bases of the junction left unmatched. This CDR3 has 13 amino acids. Germline values: CDR1 MNHEY, CDR2 SVGAGI. Here the CDR3 DNA reads TGTGCCAGCAGTGAGACGGGGGGAGAGACCCAGTACTTC. Translating it yields CASSETGGETQYF.

This rearrangement joins TRBV11-2 to TRBJ2-1; D ambiguous. This CDR3 has 13 amino acids. The V gene lost 1 base and the J gene lost 9 bases, with 10 bases spanning the gap. CDR1 and CDR2 from the germline V gene are SGHAT and FQNNGV. CDR3 protein: CASSLGAKAEQFF. The CDR3 DNA reads TGTGCCAGCAGCTTAGGAGCGAAGGCTGAGCAGTTCTTC.

This clone was found a few times. J is TRBJ2-1 and V is TRBV4-3; 9 nucleotides line up with TRBD1. Germline values: CDR1 LGHNA, CDR2 YSLEER. This CDR3 is built from 15 residues. V shed 0 bases and J 8 bases; nucleotides not matched to a gene: 5. The CDR3 DNA reads TGCGCCAGCAGCCAAGAGACAGGGGGATGGGATGAGCAGTTCTTC. This translates into CASSQETGGWDEQFF.

This clone was seen ten or more times. The chain recombines TRBV5-1 with TRBJ2-3; a weak D match, TRBD2 (6 bases). The CDR3 spans 13 residues. Trimming stripped 5 bases from V and 3 bases from J, with 10 bases between. Germline CDR1 and CDR2: SGHRS and YFSETQ. The CDR3 protein is CASSRRATDTQYF. The CDR3 nucleotides read TGCGCCAGCAGTAGGAGGGCTACAGATACGCAGTATTTT. Using reference TRBV5-1 and TRBJ2-3 for the parts outside the CDR3, the full variable domain is KAGVTQTPRYLIKTRGQQVTLSCSPISGHRSVSWYQQTPGQGLQFLFEYFSETQRNKGNFPGRFSGRQFSNSRSEMNVSTLELGDSALYLCASSRRATDTQYFGPGTRLTVL.

This clone was detected a few times. The chain joins TRBV28 to TRBJ2-7; TRBD1 is a possible D gene (6 bases). There are 15 residues in the CDR3. Germline V gives CDR1 MDHEN, CDR2 SYDVKM. Deletions cut 6 bases from V and 3 bases from J, with 18 bases between. This CDR3 is CASSLRGRGNYEQYF. In nucleotides, the CDR3 is TGTGCCAGCAGCCTACGAGGCAGGGGAAACTACGAGCAGTACTTC.

This clone occurred many times. The same CDR3 is also encoded by other DNA sequences in this sample. The rearrangement uses TRBV7-2 and TRBJ2-7, with unresolved D. CDR3 length: 14 amino acids. Trimming cost V 1 base and J 2 bases, with 9 bases left between them. Germline-derived CDR1 and CDR2 are SGHTA and FQGNSA. The CDR3 loop is CASSLVSRTYEQYF. The CDR3 coding sequence is TGTGCCAGCAGCTTAGTTTCCAGGACCTACGAGCAGTACTTC.

For the CDR3, the DNA is TGTGCCAGCAGCTTAGGGATTAGCGGGGGGACCGCCTACGAGCAGTACTTC. This encodes CASSLGISGGTAYEQYF. The chain links TRBV11-2 to TRBJ2-7; 10 bases align to TRBD2. This CDR3 has 17 amino acids. V gave up 1 base and J gave up 2 bases; unmatched junction bases: 8. Germline V gene data show CDR1 as SGHAT and CDR2 as FQNNGV.

The rearrangement links TRBV7-9 to TRBJ2-3; D gene unclear. Deletions cut 2 bases from V and 0 bases from J, with 12 bases between. This CDR3 spans 16 amino acids. CDR1 and CDR2 (germline): SEHNR, FQNEAQ (reference sequence). The DNA of the CDR3 is TGTGCCAGCAGCTTATCAGATGTCCCCAGCACAGATACGCAGTATTTT. Translated, it gives CASSLSDVPSTDTQYF.

The gene calls are TRBV29-1 and TRBJ2-5; 9 bases map to TRBD2. The CDR3 totals 12 residues. Germline CDR1 reads SQVTM; CDR2 reads ANQGSEA. Losses at the gene ends were 6 bases for V and 9 bases for J; bases not matched to a gene: 8. Here the CDR3 reads CSVAAGGRAQYF. The CDR3 nucleotides read TGCAGCGTAGCCGCGGGGGGGCGCGCCCAGTACTTC. Filled out from reference TRBV29-1 and TRBJ2-5, the complete variable domain reads SAVISQKPSRDICQRGTSLTIQCQVDSQVTMMFWYRQQPGQSLTLIATANQGSEATYESGFVIDKFPISRPNLTFSTLTVSNMSPEDSSIYLCSVAAGGRAQYFGPGTRLLVL.

This clone has more than one count but fewer than ten. The genes are TRBV4-1 and TRBJ2-2; 8 nucleotides agree with TRBD1. Germline V gene sequence: CDR1 MGHRA, CDR2 YSYEKL. J lost 1 base, V lost 4 bases, and 8 bases had no gene match. The CDR3 spans 17 residues. CDR3 DNA: TGCGCCAGCAGCCGCCCCAAGGGGACAGGGAACACCGGGGAGCTGTTTTTT. Its protein product is CASSRPKGTGNTGELFF.

This clone was detected a few times. This rearrangement joins TRBV7-6 to TRBJ2-6, with D possibly matching TRBD2 (7 bases). Trimming stripped 3 bases from V and 0 bases from J, with 12 bases between. CDR1 and CDR2 from the germline V gene are SGHVS and FNYEAQ. The CDR3 extends over 17 amino acids. The CDR3 bases are TGTGCCAGCAGCTTGGGAGGGACACCCTCTGGGGCCAACGTCCTGACTTTC. This translates into CASSLGGTPSGANVLTF. Filled out from reference TRBV7-6 and TRBJ2-6, the complete variable domain reads GAGVSQSPRYKVTKRGQDVALRCDPISGHVSLYWYRQALGQGPEFLTYFNYEAQQDKSGLPNDRFSAERPEGSISTLTIQRTEQRDSAMYRCASSLGGTPSGANVLTFGAGSRLTVL.

This clone has a count of ten or more. The chain couples TRBV2 to TRBJ1-5, with D possibly being TRBD1 (5 bases). Trimming left V 2 bases short and J 3 bases short, with 8 bases between. Per germline, CDR1 SNHLY and CDR2 FYNNEI. CDR3 size: 14 residues. CDR3 coding DNA: TGTGCCAGCAGTGAAAACAGGAACAATCAGCCCCAGCATTTT. Protein product: CASSENRNNQPQHF.

The genes are TRBV11-1 and TRBJ2-7, with 7 bases that match TRBD1. The CDR3 sequence is 14 residues long. Germline trimming cut 0 bases from V and 2 bases from J; bases unmatched to any gene: 1. CDR1 is SGHAT and CDR2 is FQDESV in the germline V gene (reference sequence). The chain's CDR3 is CASSLAGTAYEQYF. CDR3 coding DNA: TGTGCCAGCAGCTTAGCCGGGACAGCCTACGAGCAGTACTTC.

The table lists this clone with a few counts. The J gene is TRBJ2-3, the V gene TRBV7-9; TRBD2 agrees at 10 bases. The CDR3 sequence is 15 residues long. CDR1 is SEHNR, CDR2 FQNEAQ, per germline (reference sequence). V lost 8 bases to trimming and J lost 6 bases; unmatched junction nucleotides: 11. The CDR3 region has the DNA TGTGCCAGCCTATCTGGGGCTAGCGGGGGTGATACGCAGTATTTT. It translates to CASLSGASGGDTQYF.

This clone was seen a few times. The V and J genes are TRBV4-2 and TRBJ2-7; 10 bases map to TRBD1. Trimming removed 4 bases from V and 0 bases from J; junction bases left unmatched: 3. This CDR3 is built from 15 residues. Germline V lookup: CDR1 LGHNA, CDR2 YNFKEQ. The CDR3 protein is CASSRTGGDSYEQYF. CDR3 DNA: TGTGCCAGCAGCCGGACAGGGGGGGACTCCTACGAGCAGTACTTC.

V is TRBV4-2 and J is TRBJ1-1; possible D gene TRBD1, 6 bases. The V gene lost 1 base and the J gene lost 1 base, with 10 bases spanning the gap. The CDR3 is 15 residues long. Germline V gene sequence: CDR1 LGHNA, CDR2 YNFKEQ. In DNA, the CDR3 is TGTGCCAGCAGCCAAGGGGGGGGCAGGAACACTGAAGCTTTCTTT. Protein product: CASSQGGGRNTEAFF.

Only a few counts were recorded for this clone. V gene TRBV5-4 combines with J gene TRBJ1-1, with D perhaps matching TRBD1 (6 bases). Trimming stripped 0 bases from V and 5 bases from J, with 11 bases between. The CDR3 spans 14 residues. The germline CDR1 and CDR2 sequences are SGHNT and YYREEE (reference sequence). CDR3 region: CASSLEQGETEAFF. CDR3 nucleotides: TGTGCCAGCAGCTTGGAACAGGGAGAAACTGAAGCTTTCTTT.

This chain joins TRBV19 and TRBJ2-1, with D possibly being TRBD1 (6 bases). CDR1 LNHDA and CDR2 SQIVND come from the germline V gene (reference sequence). Trimming cost V 7 bases and J 3 bases, with 13 bases left between them. The CDR3 runs 14 residues. The CDR3 sequence is CASMKGTYYNEQFF. CDR3 coding DNA: TGTGCCAGTATGAAGGGGACATACTACAATGAGCAGTTCTTC.

This clone has only a few counts. The CDR3 spells CASQGLSYEQYF. The CDR3 DNA reads TGTGCCTCGCAGGGGTTGAGTTACGAGCAGTACTTC. V and J are TRBV6-5 and TRBJ2-7, with D possibly being TRBD1 (6 bases). Germline V gene lookup returns CDR1 MNHEY and CDR2 SVGAGI. The V and J ends lost 11 bases and 4 bases respectively, with 15 bases between them. There are 12 residues in the CDR3.

The rearrangement uses TRBV18 and TRBJ2-7; TRBD1 aligns across 8 bases. V shed 5 bases and J 1 base; nucleotides not matched to a gene: 1. The germline gives CDR1 KGHSH, CDR2 LQKENI. The CDR3 has 13 residues. In nucleotides, the CDR3 is TGTGCCAGCTCAGGGACAGGATCCTACGAGCAGTACTTC. It specifies CASSGTGSYEQYF. Supplemented by reference TRBV18 and TRBJ2-7, the full variable domain reads NAGVMQNPRHLVRRRGQEARLRCSPMKGHSHVYWYRQLPEEGLKFMVYLQKENIIDESGMPKERFSAEFPKEGPSILRIQQVVRGDSAAYFCASSGTGSYEQYFGPGTRLTVT.

This clone was recorded a few times. This chain links TRBV5-4 with TRBJ2-7; 9 positions match TRBD1. This CDR3 is built from 14 residues. The V and J ends lost 0 bases and 6 bases, in that order; junction bases with no gene match: 4. Germline V gives CDR1 SGHNT, CDR2 YYREEE (reference sequence). The DNA of the CDR3 is TGTGCCAGCAGCTTGGGGACAGGGGAATCCGAGCAGTACTTC. Its protein product is CASSLGTGESEQYF. The entire variable domain, with the rest obtained from reference TRBV5-4 and TRBJ2-7, is as follows: ETGVTQSPTHLIKTRGQQVTLRCSSQSGHNTVSWYQQALGQGPQFIFQYYREEENGRGNFPPRFSGLQFPNYSSELNVNALELDDSALYLCASSLGTGESEQYFGPGTRLTVT.

This clone has just a few counts. J is TRBJ2-3 and V is TRBV5-4; 8 nucleotides align to TRBD1. Per germline, CDR1 SGHNT and CDR2 YYREEE (reference sequence). Trimming at V came to 1 base and at J to 5 bases, leaving 6 bases not matched to a gene. The CDR3 has 15 residues. This chain's CDR3 is CASSLWAGGGDTQYF. CDR3 nucleotide sequence: TGTGCCAGCAGCTTGTGGGCAGGGGGCGGAGATACGCAGTATTTT.

The chain carries TRBV6-6 and TRBJ1-2; tentative D call: TRBD1 (5 bases). Germline CDR1 MNHNY, CDR2 SVGAGI (reference sequence). The CDR3 sequence is 14 residues long. V lost 2 bases and J 7 bases, leaving 14 bases between the germline ends. The CDR3 is CASSYPDRLRGYTF. The CDR3 DNA reads as TGTGCCAGCAGTTACCCCGACAGACTCCGTGGCTACACCTTC.

Ten or more counts support this clone. The rearrangement links TRBV7-9 to TRBJ2-2, with 13 bases identical to TRBD2. The germline gives CDR1 SEHNR, CDR2 FQNEAQ (reference sequence). Trimming took 0 bases from V and 2 from J; bases not matched to a gene: 6. The CDR3 is 19 amino acids. CDR3 nucleotides: TGTGCCAGCAGCTTAGCGCCAAGACTAGCGGGGGGAAACACCGGGGAGCTGTTTTTT. Translating gives CASSLAPRLAGGNTGELFF.

The chain employs TRBV11-2 and TRBJ1-1; 7 positions agree with TRBD1. The CDR3 runs 14 residues. J was trimmed by 2 bases and V by 7 bases; bases with no gene match: 7. Germline values: CDR1 SGHAT, CDR2 FQNNGV. The CDR3 sequence is CASIQTGLNTEAFF. In DNA, the CDR3 is TGTGCCAGCATCCAGACAGGGCTAAACACTGAAGCTTTCTTT.